This T cell receptor beta chain was documented in a study of CD4+ T cells in melanoma. The table came from immunoSEQ multiplex PCR; TCRdb's copy has only in-frame clones and leaves some out. The data contain some 47,000 clones, 75% to 90% of them seen just once; the ten biggest clones take up approximately 10%. Note on this clone: Antigen: not known.

V lost 3 bases and J 3 bases, leaving 12 bases between the germline ends. The CDR3 covers 14 residues. CDR1 and CDR2 (germline): PRHDT, FYEKMQ (reference sequence). Regarding the study as a whole: CD8+ T cell, macrophage and B cell function reportedly correlated with neoantigen-specific CD4+ T cells. Diverse differentiation states were reported for melanoma neoantigen-specific CD4+ T cells.

This TCR derives from a human donor with melanoma. The chain uses TRBV13 and TRBJ2-7; D may be TRBD2 (6 bases). Sequencing was carried out using peripheral blood. The chain's CDR3 is CASSFQEGLYEQYF. The CDR3 nucleotides are TGTGCCAGCAGCTTTCAGGAGGGACTCTACGAGCAGTACTTC.